This T cell receptor (beta chain) is drawn from a study of blood T cells in healthy people across ages. Overall study: Template switching captured about one barcoded beta molecule per two T cells.

Whole-study findings and limits: Total diversity from one million sequenced T cells was likely underestimated.

Germline V gene lookup returns CDR1 SGHRS and CDR2 YFSETQ. With V trimmed by 0 bases and J by 5 bases, 6 bases remained unmatched. The CDR3 runs to 15 residues. In the case of this clonotype: What it binds is not known.

Using a J-beta primer mix together with a sample-barcoded 5' primer, a second PCR was run for roughly 7 to 12 cycles. MiXCR, run by TCRdb on the 5' RACE reads, gives a single entry per CDR3 protein. The profile covers 800,000 to 1,300,000 distinct CDR3 sequences, with about 25% appearing a single time and approximately 0.71% taken by the ten largest. The same data also contributed to another study, on T cells of mothers and their children. That study reports: cDNA was made from all extracted RNA, about 1.4 ug per 15 ul.

This TCR was recovered from a girl aged 2-10 years in good health. This sequence joins TRBV5-1 and TRBJ2-5, with 8 bases fitting TRBD2. Sequenced: blood. CDR3 protein: CASSLAGSGAETQYF. The CDR3 DNA reads TGCGCCAGCAGCTTGGCCGGTAGCGGGGCGGAGACCCAGTACTTC.